This T cell receptor (beta chain) derives from a study of T cell repertoires in cytomegalovirus infection. Study details: Matching HLA type and CMV infection were both indicated by public TCR beta signatures. Study-wide results and caveats: HLA-C-restricted CMV clonotypes gave the most frequent clonotype in two of eight donors. Cumulative public TCR beta family frequency identified carriers of CMV plus the relevant HLA.

TCRdb reprocessed the reads via MiXCR and lists one record per CDR3 protein. The sample records 100,000 or so distinct CDR3 sequences, 23% being singletons. The germline gives CDR1 MNHEY, CDR2 SMNVEV (reference sequence). V lost 5 bases to trimming and J lost 0 bases, with 17 bases between them. This CDR3 contains 17 residues. This clonotype was picked up a small number of times. Its antigen remains unknown. The sequence was collected from a human donor in good health (CMV status not recorded). Some clones in this sample may be carry-over from other donors' samples. The chain uses TRBV27 and TRBJ2-1; the D gene is possibly TRBD2 (5 bases). Material for sequencing was CD8+ T cells from PBMCs. CDR3 coding DNA: TGTGCCAGCAGTCCCCCCTTGGGGAGAAGCTCCTACAATGAGCAGTTCTTC. Amino acids: CASSPPLGRSSYNEQFF.